The T cell receptor beta chain under discussion was sequenced for a study of cytomegalovirus exposure and HLA in healthy donors. This clone was picked up one time. Its target is unknown. Per germline, CDR1 SGHNT and CDR2 YYREEE (reference sequence). This CDR3 spans 13 amino acids. The V gene lost 4 bases and the J gene lost 4 bases, with 11 bases spanning the gap. Study-level findings and limits: The study found most TCR sequences rare, yet found some public TCRs in many donors.

13 Jbeta primers and 60 Vbeta primers were used for the PCR. Generated by immunoSEQ multiplex PCR, the TCRdb table keeps only in-frame clones and is missing some. The sample lists roughly 150,000 clones, about 84% occurring once. Source material: PBMCs. The gene calls are TRBV5-4 and TRBJ1-2, with D possibly matching TRBD1 (5 bases). This receptor was obtained from a male donor in good health and CMV-seronegative. CDR3 amino acids: CASSSDSLYGYTF. The CDR3, as DNA: TGTGCCAGCAGCAGCGACAGCCTCTATGGCTACACCTTC.